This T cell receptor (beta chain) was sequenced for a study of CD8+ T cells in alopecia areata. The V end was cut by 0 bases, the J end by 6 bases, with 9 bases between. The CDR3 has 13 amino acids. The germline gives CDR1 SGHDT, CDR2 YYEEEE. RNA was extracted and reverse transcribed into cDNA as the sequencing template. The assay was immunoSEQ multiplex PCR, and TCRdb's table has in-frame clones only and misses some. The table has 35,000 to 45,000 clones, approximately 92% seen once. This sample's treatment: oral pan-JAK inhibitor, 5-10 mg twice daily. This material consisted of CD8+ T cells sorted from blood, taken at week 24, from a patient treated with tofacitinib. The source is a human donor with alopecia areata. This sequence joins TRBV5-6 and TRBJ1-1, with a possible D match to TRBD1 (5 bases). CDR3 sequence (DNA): TGTGCCAGCAGCTTGGCGGGGGGTGCTGAAGCTTTCTTT. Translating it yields CASSLAGGAEAFF.